A single sample gave rise to the 2 T cell receptor beta chains below, sequenced in a study of blood T cells in healthy people across ages. For the second PCR, which ran for roughly 7 to 11 cycles, a sample-barcoded 5' primer and a J-beta primer mix were used. In TCRdb, the 5' RACE reads were re-called with MiXCR into one record per CDR3 protein. The data contain around 1.7 million distinct CDR3 sequences, approximately 28% of them singletons. Source material: blood. These receptors came from a woman in her 30s in good health.

This chain joins TRBV20-1 and TRBJ1-5; TRBD1 is a possible D gene (6 bases). Germline assignment: CDR1 DFQATT and CDR2 SNEGSKA (reference sequence). The CDR3 is 15 residues long. Trimming took 3 bases from V and 3 from J, leaving 15 bases between them. The CDR3 protein is CSARRGEGVNQPQHF. CDR3 DNA sequence: TGCAGTGCTAGGAGGGGGGAAGGGGTCAATCAGCCCCAGCATTTT.

Regarding this clonotype: A clone one base away is much larger, so this may be a read error. The V gene is TRBV29-1, the J gene TRBJ2-7; D unresolved. Germline V gene sequence: CDR1 SQVTM, CDR2 ANQGSEA. The CDR3 totals 12 residues. Trimming stripped 3 bases from V and 5 bases from J, with 11 bases between. The CDR3 sequence: CSVEHGCDEQYF. CDR3 nucleotides: TGCAGCGTTGAGCACGGCTGTGACGAGCAGTACTTC.